This is a list of T cell receptor beta chains from one sample in a study of blood T cells in healthy people across ages. Via MiXCR, TCRdb re-called the 5' RACE reads, giving one row per CDR3 protein. The data contain some 700,000 distinct CDR3 sequences, about 24% of them singletons. Input material: blood. The receptor set was obtained from a man in his 70s in good health. Each CDR3 is given with its conserved first and last residue. The D gene is left open where the match is weak. Size values are once, few and many counts, or a class for expanded clones, and some rows have none.

j_call clone_size v_call d_call cdr3_nt cdr3_aa
TRBJ2-7 few TRBV18 TRBD2 TGTGCCAGCTCACCACCAGGACTAGCGGGGGGAGGCTACGAGCAGTACTTC CASSPPGLAGGGYEQYF
TRBJ2-1 - TRBV18 - TGTGCCAGCTCACCGACCGGCCGGGAGCAGTTCTTC CASSPTGREQFF
TRBJ2-7 few TRBV6-1 - TGTGCCAGCACCGGCGCCTACGAGCAGTACTTC CASTGAYEQYF
TRBJ1-5 - TRBV11-3 - TGTGCCAGCAGCCCGGGGTACGGTACGGGGCCCCAGCATTTT CASSPGYGTGPQHF
TRBJ2-5 few TRBV11-3 - TGTGCCAGCAGTTCGGGGGATCGAGGCGCGGAACAAGAGACCCAGTACTTC CASSSGDRGAEQETQYF
TRBJ2-1 few TRBV20-1 - TGCAGTGCTAGAGATCCACAGAGAGCTAGGGATGAGCAGTTCTTC CSARDPQRARDEQFF
TRBJ2-1 - TRBV10-2 TRBD1 TGCGCCAGCAGTGAGTGGGGGACAGGGACCTACAATGAGCAGTTCTTC CASSEWGTGTYNEQFF
TRBJ2-3 many TRBV6-2/TRBV6-3 - TGTGCCAGCAGACCCACCTACACAGATACGCAGTATTTT CASRPTYTDTQYF
TRBJ1-1 few TRBV29-1 - TGCAGCGTTGAAGATCCAATAGCGAGTGACGAGACTGAAGCTTTCTTT CSVEDPIASDETEAFF
TRBJ2-7 - TRBV9 - TGTGCCAGCAGCGTCGGGACAACTAGTGAGCAGTACTTC CASSVGTTSEQYF
TRBJ2-1 few TRBV3-1 TRBD2 TGTGCCAGCAGCCGACAACTAGCGGGAGGTTACAATGAGCAGTTCTTC CASSRQLAGGYNEQFF
TRBJ1-2 - TRBV7-2 - TGTGCCAGCAGCAAGGGGTCTAACTATGGCTACACCTTC CASSKGSNYGYTF
TRBJ2-5 many TRBV5-1 - TGCGCCAGCAGCTTGTTTCCGGGGTCCCAAGAGACCCAGTACTTC CASSLFPGSQETQYF
TRBJ2-4 - TRBV12-3/TRBV12-4 - TGTGCCAGCAGTTTGTCTAGTCGGGCGGACATTCAGTACTTC CASSLSSRADIQYF
TRBJ2-5 few TRBV4-1 TRBD1 TGCGCCAGCAGCCAAGAGTGGACAGGGACAAAAGAGACCCAGTACTTC CASSQEWTGTKETQYF
TRBJ2-5 - TRBV24-1 - TGTGCCACCAGTGTGTCCGCACAAGAGACCCAGTACTTC CATSVSAQETQYF
TRBJ1-6 few TRBV15 - TGTGCCACCAGCAGAGACCCGGGAAATTCACCCCTCCACTTT CATSRDPGNSPLHF
TRBJ1-1 - TRBV11-2 TRBD1 TGTGCCAGCAGCTTAGTAGCCAGGGGGGGCACTGAAGCTTTCTTT CASSLVARGGTEAFF
TRBJ2-7 few TRBV6-1 - TGTGCCAGCAGGGGACTGGACTACGAGCAGTACTTC CASRGLDYEQYF
TRBJ2-5 - TRBV14 - TGTGCCAGCAGCCACAGTTGGGGGATCGGGAAAGAGACCCAGTACTTC CASSHSWGIGKETQYF
TRBJ2-1 - TRBV18 TRBD2 TGTGCCAGCTCACCACTTCTTGGATTGGGGACTAGCGGGAATGAGCAGTTCTTC CASSPLLGLGTSGNEQFF
TRBJ2-7 - TRBV10-3 TRBD2 TGTGCCATCAGTGGGGGACTAGCTTACGAGCAGTACTTC CAISGGLAYEQYF
TRBJ2-7 few TRBV6-2/TRBV6-3 - TGTGCCAGCAAAAATTACAGGGTTTCCTACGAGCAGTACTTC CASKNYRVSYEQYF
TRBJ2-1 - TRBV19 - TGTGCCAGTAGTATTGGGCCCCCAAATGAGCAGTTCTTC CASSIGPPNEQFF
TRBJ1-4 - TRBV18 - TGTGCCAGCTCAAACCGGAATGAAAGGGGTGAAAAACTGTTTTTT CASSNRNERGEKLFF
TRBJ2-6 - TRBV5-1 - TGCGCCAGCAGCTTGCAGATCTCTGGGGCCAACGTCCTGACTTTC CASSLQISGANVLTF
TRBJ2-6 few TRBV7-2 - TGTGCCAGCAGCTTAGGCCCTCCGGGGGCTGGGGCCAACGTCCTGACTTTC CASSLGPPGAGANVLTF
TRBJ2-1 - TRBV2 - TGTGCCAGCAGTGAAAGGGGGGCAGGGAAACTGGGCAATGAGCAGTTCTTC CASSERGAGKLGNEQFF
TRBJ1-1 - TRBV12-3/TRBV12-4 - TGTGCCAGCAGTGAAGCCATGGAAGCTTTCTTT CASSEAMEAFF
TRBJ2-5 - TRBV3-1 TRBD1 TGTGCTAGCAGCCATCCGGGACAGAAAGAGACCCAGTACTTC CASSHPGQKETQYF
TRBJ2-7 few TRBV7-9 - TGTGCCAGCAGCCGTGCTACGGCAACGTCCTACGAGCAGTACTTC CASSRATATSYEQYF
TRBJ2-3 few TRBV2 TRBD1 TGTGCCAGCAGAACCGACAGGGGAATAGATACGCAGTATTTT CASRTDRGIDTQYF
TRBJ1-1 - TRBV14 - TGTGCCAGCAGCCCGGAGGGGTGGAACACTGAAGCTTTCTTT CASSPEGWNTEAFF
TRBJ2-3 few TRBV5-1 - TGCGCCAGCAGCCCGGAAACAATCACGCAGTATTTT CASSPETITQYF
TRBJ1-5 few TRBV18 - TGTGCCAGCTCCACCGGCGAGGGGCAGCCCCAGCATTTT CASSTGEGQPQHF
TRBJ2-1 - TRBV20-1 TRBD2 TGCAGTGCTAGAGATATAGGACTAGCGGAATACAATGAGCAGTTCTTC CSARDIGLAEYNEQFF
TRBJ2-2 few TRBV2 TRBD1 TGTGCCAGCAGCCAAAGGACAGGAACCGGGGAGCTGTTTTTT CASSQRTGTGELFF
TRBJ1-4 - TRBV5-1 - TGCGCCAGCAGCCGGCCGGGGGGCGAGACTAATGAAAAACTGTTTTTT CASSRPGGETNEKLFF
TRBJ2-5 once TRBV2 TRBD2 TGTGCCAGCAGTGAAGCGTCTGGCGGGGGAGCCCAAGAGACCCAGTACTTC CASSEASGGGAQETQYF
TRBJ2-7 - TRBV6-2/TRBV6-3 - TGTGCCAGCAGTTACGGCGGCAGACCCCCCTACGAGCAGTACTTC CASSYGGRPPYEQYF
TRBJ1-2 many TRBV10-3 - TGTGCCATCAATCCTCTAGAGGGTATGAGTGGCTACACCTTC CAINPLEGMSGYTF
TRBJ2-3 few TRBV18 TRBD1 TGTGCCAGCTCCCTAATCCCGGGACAGGGTGAAGATACGCAGTATTTT CASSLIPGQGEDTQYF
TRBJ2-3 - TRBV10-3 - TGTGCCATCACAGCGGCAGATACGCAGTATTTT CAITAADTQYF
TRBJ1-6 few TRBV5-1 - TGCGCCAGCAGCTTGGACAGGCATTCACCCCTCCACTTT CASSLDRHSPLHF
TRBJ2-3 - TRBV7-9 TRBD2 TGTGCCAGCGCGGGACTAGGCCTGTATTTT CASAGLGLYF
TRBJ2-1 few TRBV13 - TGTGCCAGCAGCACGCACGACCGGAGCGAGGACAATGAGCAGTTCTTC CASSTHDRSEDNEQFF
TRBJ1-1 - TRBV9 - TGTGCCAGCAGCGCCTCAAAACAGGGCATGAACACTGAAGCTTTCTTT CASSASKQGMNTEAFF
TRBJ2-3 few TRBV21-1 - TGTGCCAGCAGCAACCTGTGGCAGGGACACCTAGGGCAGTATTTT CASSNLWQGHLGQYF
TRBJ2-3 - TRBV29-1 TRBD1 TGCAGCGAAACCGGACAGGGACTCACAGATACGCAGTATTTT CSETGQGLTDTQYF
TRBJ1-4 few TRBV18 TRBD1 TGTGCCAGCTCACCATCGGGACAGCGAAATGAAAAACTGTTTTTT CASSPSGQRNEKLFF
TRBJ2-1 - TRBV10-3 TRBD2 TGTGCCATCACTCCGGGACTAGCGGGAGGGCTTTTTCAGTTCTTC CAITPGLAGGLFQFF
TRBJ2-4 - TRBV2 TRBD2 TGTGCCAGCGGACGGACTAGCGGGGGATCCAAAAACATTCAGTACTTC CASGRTSGGSKNIQYF
TRBJ2-2 - TRBV5-6 - TGTGCCAGCAGTTTTAGGAGGATTGGCGGGGAGCTGTTTTTT CASSFRRIGGELFF
TRBJ2-4 - TRBV2 - TGTGCCAGCAGGGAGGGCCTAGCCAAAAACATTCAGTACTTC CASREGLAKNIQYF
TRBJ2-4 - TRBV29-1 - TGCAGCGTTGTAGGGGGGGGAATCGTAGCCAAAAACATTCAGTACTTC CSVVGGGIVAKNIQYF
TRBJ2-7 - TRBV15 - TGTGCCACCAGTCTGAACCGGTTTGCCTACGAGCAGTACTTC CATSLNRFAYEQYF
TRBJ1-6 few TRBV20-1 - TGCAGTGCTGTGGCTCAGGGCCTCGGGGGCGCACCCCTCCACTTT CSAVAQGLGGAPLHF
TRBJ2-3 - TRBV5-1 TRBD2 TGCGCCAGCAGCTTGCGGGCGGGAGGATCTACTAGCACAGATACGCAGTATTTT CASSLRAGGSTSTDTQYF
TRBJ1-2 once TRBV9 - TGTGCCAGCAGCGTAAACCACAGGTCCGGTGATGGCTACACCTTC CASSVNHRSGDGYTF